This T cell receptor beta chain emerged from a study of blood T cell repertoires in COVID-19. Looking at the study overall: Samples of COVID-19 (acute and convalescent) were obtained from the United States, Italy and Spain.

Clones were read by immunoSEQ multiplex PCR, and TCRdb kept only the in-frame ones, dropping some. The repertoire has more than 100,000 clones, about 80% of them found once; the top ten carry around 12%. The germline V gene has CDR1 SNHLY and CDR2 FYNNEI. Between the trimmed V and J ends, which lost 3 bases and 6 bases, there was a span of 9 bases. CDR3 length equals 12 residues. The chain has TRBV2 and TRBJ2-7; the D gene is possibly TRBD1 (5 bases). The sample taken for sequencing was peripheral blood. The TCR originated in a human donor in a cohort sampled during active COVID-19. The CDR3 coding sequence is TGTGCCAGCAGTGAGGTCAGGGCCGAGCAGTACTTC. Translated, it gives CASSEVRAEQYF.